The table lists the clone carrying this T cell receptor (beta chain) with a few counts. No antigen is known for it. The data derive from a study of vaccination and CD4 T cells after COVID-19. The overall study: Across the group, participants received two doses of either BNT162b2 or mRNA-1273 vaccine. Investigators drew the post-COVID samples a median roughly 98 days after diagnosis, with a range of 35 to 161. Findings of the study overall: In convalescent patients, 304 of 307 vaccine-specific clones were mono-reactive for SARS-CoV-2 spike.

The CDR3 length is 14 residues. CDR1 MNHEY and CDR2 SMNVEV come from the germline V gene (reference sequence). V shed 6 bases, J shed 3 bases, and the junction held 5 bases outside the gene matches. An Oncomine TCR Beta short-read assay was used to sequence the DNA from cultured CD4+ T cells. TCRdb independently ran MiXCR on the PCR reads; one entry per CDR3 protein. Of about 15,000 distinct CDR3 sequences listed, roughly 50% are singletons. Treatment indicated: roughly 10-day PBMC culture with coronavirus spike peptide pools or control peptides (ViraFEST assay). Negative-selection isolation of CD4+ T cells was performed after ten to eleven days of culture.

Sequencing was carried out using CD4+ T cells from blood, cultured in vitro. The clonotype was recovered from a human donor who had recovered from COVID-19. The rearrangement joins TRBV27 to TRBJ1-2; the match to TRBD1 covers 9 bases. This chain's CDR3 is CASSSQGAYYGYTF. CDR3 sequence (DNA): TGTGCCAGCAGCTCACAGGGGGCTTACTATGGCTACACCTTC.